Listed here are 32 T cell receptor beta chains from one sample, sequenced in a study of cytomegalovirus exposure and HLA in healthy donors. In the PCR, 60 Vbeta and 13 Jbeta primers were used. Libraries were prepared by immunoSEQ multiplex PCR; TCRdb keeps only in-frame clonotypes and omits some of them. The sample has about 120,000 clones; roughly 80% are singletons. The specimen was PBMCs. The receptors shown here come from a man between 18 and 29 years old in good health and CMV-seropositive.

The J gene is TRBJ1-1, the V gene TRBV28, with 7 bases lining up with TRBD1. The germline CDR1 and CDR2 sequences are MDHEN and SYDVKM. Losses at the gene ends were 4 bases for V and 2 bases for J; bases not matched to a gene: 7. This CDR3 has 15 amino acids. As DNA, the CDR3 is TGTGCCAGCAGTTCAAAGACAGGGATCAACACTGAAGCTTTCTTT. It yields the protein CASSSKTGINTEAFF.

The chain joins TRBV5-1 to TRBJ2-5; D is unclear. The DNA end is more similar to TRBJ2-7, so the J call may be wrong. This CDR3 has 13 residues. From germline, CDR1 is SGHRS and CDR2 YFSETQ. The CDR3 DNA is TGCGCCAGCAGCTTGGGGATGGACTACGAGCAGTACTTC. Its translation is CASSLGMDYEQYF.

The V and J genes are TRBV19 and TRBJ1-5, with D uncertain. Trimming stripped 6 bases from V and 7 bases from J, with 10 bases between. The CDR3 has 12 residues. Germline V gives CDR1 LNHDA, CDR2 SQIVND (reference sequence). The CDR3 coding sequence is TGTGCCAGTAGCTGGGCGAAGCAGCCCCAGCATTTT. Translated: CASSWAKQPQHF.

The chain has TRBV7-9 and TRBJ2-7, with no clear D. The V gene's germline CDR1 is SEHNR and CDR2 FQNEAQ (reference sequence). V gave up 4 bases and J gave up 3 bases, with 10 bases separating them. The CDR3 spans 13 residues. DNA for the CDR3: TGTGCCAGCAGCTCTCAATTAGACTACGAGCAGTACTTC. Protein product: CASSSQLDYEQYF.

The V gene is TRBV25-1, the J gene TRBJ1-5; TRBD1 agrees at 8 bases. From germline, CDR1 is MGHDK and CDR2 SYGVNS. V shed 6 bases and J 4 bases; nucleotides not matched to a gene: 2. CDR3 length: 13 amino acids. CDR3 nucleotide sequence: TGTGCCAGCAGCTGGACAGGGAATCAGCCCCAGCATTTT. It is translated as CASSWTGNQPQHF. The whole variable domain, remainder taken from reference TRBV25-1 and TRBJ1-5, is EADIYQTPRYLVIGTGKKITLECSQTMGHDKMYWYQQDPGMELHLIHYSYGVNSTEKGDLSSESTVSRIRTEHFPLTLESARPSHTSQYLCASSWTGNQPQHFGDGTRLSIL.

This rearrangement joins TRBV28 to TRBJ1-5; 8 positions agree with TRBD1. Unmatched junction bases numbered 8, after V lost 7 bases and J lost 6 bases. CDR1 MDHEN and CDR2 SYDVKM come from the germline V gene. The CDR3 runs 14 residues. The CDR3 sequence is CASTFAGGGQPQHF. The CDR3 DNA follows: TGTGCCAGCACTTTTGCAGGGGGCGGTCAGCCCCAGCATTTT. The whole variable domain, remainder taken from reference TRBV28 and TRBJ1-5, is DVKVTQSSRYLVKRTGEKVFLECVQDMDHENMFWYRQDPGLGLRLIYFSYDVKMKEKGDIPEGYSVSREKKERFSLILESASTNQTSMYLCASTFAGGGQPQHFGDGTRLSIL.

CDR3 loop: CASRTGITGELFF. CDR3 nucleotides: TGTGCCAGCCGGACAGGGATTACCGGGGAGCTGTTTTTT. The rearrangement joins TRBV2 to TRBJ2-2; 8 bases fit TRBD1. The CDR3 has 13 amino acids. In germline, CDR1 is SNHLY, CDR2 FYNNEI. Germline trimming cut 8 bases from V and 5 bases from J; bases unmatched to any gene: 4.

The CDR3 region has the DNA TGTGCCAGCAGCAAACCCCTGGGACTAGCGGGGGGATACAATGAGCAGTTCTTC. It specifies CASSKPLGLAGGYNEQFF. The chain joins TRBV21-1 to TRBJ2-1; the table's D gene call, TRBD2, was not cross checked with the DNA. TRBV21-1 is a listed pseudogene. The CDR3 runs 18 residues.

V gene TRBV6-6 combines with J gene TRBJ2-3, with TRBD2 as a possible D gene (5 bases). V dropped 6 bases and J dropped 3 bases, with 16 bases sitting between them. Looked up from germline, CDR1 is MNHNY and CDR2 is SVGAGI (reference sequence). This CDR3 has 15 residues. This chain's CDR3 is CASRRSGVGTDTQYF. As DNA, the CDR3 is TGTGCCAGCAGGCGCTCCGGGGTTGGGACAGATACGCAGTATTTT.

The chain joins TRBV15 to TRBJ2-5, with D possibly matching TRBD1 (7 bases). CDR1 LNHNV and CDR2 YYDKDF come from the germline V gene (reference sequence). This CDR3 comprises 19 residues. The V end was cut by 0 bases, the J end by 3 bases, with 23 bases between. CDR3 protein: CATSRDKAGGSQREETQYF. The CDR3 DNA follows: TGTGCCACCAGCAGAGATAAGGCAGGGGGGAGCCAAAGGGAAGAGACCCAGTACTTC.

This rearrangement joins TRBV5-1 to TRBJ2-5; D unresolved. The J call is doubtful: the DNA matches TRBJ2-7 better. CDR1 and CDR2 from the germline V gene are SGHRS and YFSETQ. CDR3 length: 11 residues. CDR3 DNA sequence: TGCGCCAGCAGCATAGACTACGAGCAGTACTTC. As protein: CASSIDYEQYF.

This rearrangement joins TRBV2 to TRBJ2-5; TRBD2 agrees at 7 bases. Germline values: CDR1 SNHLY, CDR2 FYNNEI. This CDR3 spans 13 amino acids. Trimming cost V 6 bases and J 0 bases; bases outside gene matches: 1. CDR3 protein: CASRGTNQETQYF. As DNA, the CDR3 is TGTGCCAGCAGGGGGACTAACCAAGAGACCCAGTACTTC.

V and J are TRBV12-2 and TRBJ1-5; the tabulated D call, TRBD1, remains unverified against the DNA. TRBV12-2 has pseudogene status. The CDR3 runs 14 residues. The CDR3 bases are TGTGCAAGTCGCTGGACAGGGGGCGGACAGCCCCAGCATTTT. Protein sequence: CASRWTGGGQPQHF.

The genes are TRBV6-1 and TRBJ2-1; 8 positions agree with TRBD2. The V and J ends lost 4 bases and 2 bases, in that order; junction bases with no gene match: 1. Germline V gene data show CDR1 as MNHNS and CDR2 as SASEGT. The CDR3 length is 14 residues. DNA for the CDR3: TGTGCCAGCAGTGCGGGGGGGGCCTACAATGAGCAGTTCTTC. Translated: CASSAGGAYNEQFF.

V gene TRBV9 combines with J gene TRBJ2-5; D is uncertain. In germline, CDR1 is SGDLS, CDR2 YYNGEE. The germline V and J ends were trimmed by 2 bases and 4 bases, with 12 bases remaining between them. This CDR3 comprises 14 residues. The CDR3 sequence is CASSVFGGGETQYF. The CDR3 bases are TGTGCCAGCAGCGTGTTTGGCGGTGGAGAGACCCAGTACTTC.

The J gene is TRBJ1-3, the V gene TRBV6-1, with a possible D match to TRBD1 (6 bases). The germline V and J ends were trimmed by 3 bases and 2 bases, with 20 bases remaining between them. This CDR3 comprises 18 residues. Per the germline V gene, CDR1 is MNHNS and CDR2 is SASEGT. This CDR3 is CASSEGARMRETGNTIYF. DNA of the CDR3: TGTGCCAGCAGTGAGGGGGCCAGGATGCGTGAAACTGGAAACACCATATATTTT.

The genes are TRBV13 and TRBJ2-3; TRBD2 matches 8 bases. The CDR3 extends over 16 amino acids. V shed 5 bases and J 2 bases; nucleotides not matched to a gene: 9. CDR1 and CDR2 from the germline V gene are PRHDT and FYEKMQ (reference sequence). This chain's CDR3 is CASSHSNGGATDTQYF. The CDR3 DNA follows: TGTGCCAGCAGCCACTCCAACGGGGGGGCCACAGATACGCAGTATTTT.

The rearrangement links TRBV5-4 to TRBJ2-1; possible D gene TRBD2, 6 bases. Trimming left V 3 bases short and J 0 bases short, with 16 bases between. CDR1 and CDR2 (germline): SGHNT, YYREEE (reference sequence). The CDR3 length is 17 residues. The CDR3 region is CASSSSLEGSSYNEQFF. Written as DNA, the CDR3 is TGTGCCAGCAGCTCCTCTTTGGAGGGCAGCTCCTACAATGAGCAGTTCTTC.

The CDR3 here is CATSKLPQGARGYTF. CDR3 nucleotides: TGTGCCACCTCCAAACTCCCACAGGGGGCTAGAGGCTACACCTTC. The J gene is TRBJ1-2, the V gene TRBV15, with 9 bases fitting TRBD1. With 8 bases clipped from V and 8 bases from J, the junction kept 15 bases outside the gene matches. Germline V gives CDR1 LNHNV, CDR2 YYDKDF (reference sequence). The CDR3 is 15 amino acids.

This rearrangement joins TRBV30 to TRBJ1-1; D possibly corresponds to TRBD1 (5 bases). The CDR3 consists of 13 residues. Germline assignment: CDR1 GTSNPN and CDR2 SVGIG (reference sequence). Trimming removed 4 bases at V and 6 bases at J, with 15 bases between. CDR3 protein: CAWKGLTGAEAFF. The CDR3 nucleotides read TGTGCCTGGAAGGGGTTGACGGGAGCTGAAGCTTTCTTT.

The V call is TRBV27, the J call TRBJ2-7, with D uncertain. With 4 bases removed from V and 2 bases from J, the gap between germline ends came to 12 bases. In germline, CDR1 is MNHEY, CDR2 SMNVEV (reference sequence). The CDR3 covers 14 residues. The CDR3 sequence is CASSSYSIAYEQYF. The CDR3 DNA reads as TGTGCCAGCAGTTCGTACAGTATTGCCTACGAGCAGTACTTC.

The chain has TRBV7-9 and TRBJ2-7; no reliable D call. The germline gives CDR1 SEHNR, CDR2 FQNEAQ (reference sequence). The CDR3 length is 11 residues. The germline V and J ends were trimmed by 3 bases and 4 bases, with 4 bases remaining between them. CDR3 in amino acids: CASSFSYEQYF. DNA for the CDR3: TGTGCCAGCAGCTTTAGTTACGAGCAGTACTTC.

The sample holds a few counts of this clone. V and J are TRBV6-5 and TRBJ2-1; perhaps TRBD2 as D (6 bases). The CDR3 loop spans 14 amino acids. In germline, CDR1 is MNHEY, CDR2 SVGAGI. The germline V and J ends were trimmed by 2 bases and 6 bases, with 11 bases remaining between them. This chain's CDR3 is CASSYDLASNEQFF. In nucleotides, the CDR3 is TGTGCCAGCAGTTACGATCTAGCGTCCAATGAGCAGTTCTTC.

The DNA for the CDR3 is TGCGCCAGCAGTCCGGGACAGGTGAGTCTAGCCAAAAACATTCAGTACTTC. Its protein product is CASSPGQVSLAKNIQYF. The chain couples TRBV5-1 to TRBJ2-4, with TRBD1 matching 8 bases. CDR3 length equals 17 residues. V lost 5 bases to trimming and J lost 0 bases; unmatched junction nucleotides: 10. Germline CDR1 reads SGHRS; CDR2 reads YFSETQ. Together with reference TRBV5-1 and TRBJ2-4, the CDR3 gives the full variable domain: KAGVTQTPRYLIKTRGQQVTLSCSPISGHRSVSWYQQTPGQGLQFLFEYFSETQRNKGNFPGRFSGRQFSNSRSEMNVSTLELGDSALYLCASSPGQVSLAKNIQYFGAGTRLSVL.

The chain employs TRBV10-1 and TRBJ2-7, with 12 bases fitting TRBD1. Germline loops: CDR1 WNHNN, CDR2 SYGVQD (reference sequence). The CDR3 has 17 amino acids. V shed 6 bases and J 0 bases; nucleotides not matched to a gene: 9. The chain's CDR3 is CASRPGTGGLISYEQYF. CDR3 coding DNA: TGCGCCAGCAGACCCGGGACAGGGGGCCTTATCTCCTACGAGCAGTACTTC.

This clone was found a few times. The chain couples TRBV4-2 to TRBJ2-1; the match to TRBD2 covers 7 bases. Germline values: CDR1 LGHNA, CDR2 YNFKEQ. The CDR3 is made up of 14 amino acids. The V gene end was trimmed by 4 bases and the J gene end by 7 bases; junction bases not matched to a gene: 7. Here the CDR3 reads CASSLAGTNNEQFF. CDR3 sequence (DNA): TGTGCCAGCAGCCTAGCCGGGACTAATAATGAGCAGTTCTTC.

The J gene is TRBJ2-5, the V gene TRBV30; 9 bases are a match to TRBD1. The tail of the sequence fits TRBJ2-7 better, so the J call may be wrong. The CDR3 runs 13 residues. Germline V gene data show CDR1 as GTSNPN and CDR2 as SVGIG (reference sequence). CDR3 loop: CAWAGTGWGEQYF. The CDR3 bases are TGTGCCTGGGCCGGGACAGGGTGGGGCGAGCAGTACTTC.

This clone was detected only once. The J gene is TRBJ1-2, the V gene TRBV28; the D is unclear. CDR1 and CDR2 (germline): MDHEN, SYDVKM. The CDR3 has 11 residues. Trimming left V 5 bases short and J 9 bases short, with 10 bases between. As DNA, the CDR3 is TGTGCCAGCAGTATCACCGGGAGCTACACCTTC. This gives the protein CASSITGSYTF.

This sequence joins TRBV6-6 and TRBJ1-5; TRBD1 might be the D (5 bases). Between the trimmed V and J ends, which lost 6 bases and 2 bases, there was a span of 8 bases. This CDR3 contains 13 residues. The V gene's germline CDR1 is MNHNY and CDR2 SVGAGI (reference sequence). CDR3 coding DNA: TGTGCCAGCAGCGGGGGAGGCAATCAGCCCCAGCATTTT. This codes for CASSGGGNQPQHF.

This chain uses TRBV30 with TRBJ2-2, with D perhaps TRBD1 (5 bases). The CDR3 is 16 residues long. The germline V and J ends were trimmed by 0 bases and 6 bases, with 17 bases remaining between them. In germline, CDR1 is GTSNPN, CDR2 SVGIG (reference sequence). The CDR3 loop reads CAWSVPRTYRPGELFF. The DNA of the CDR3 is TGTGCCTGGAGTGTACCGAGGACATATCGTCCCGGGGAGCTGTTTTTT. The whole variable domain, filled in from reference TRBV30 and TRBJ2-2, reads SQTIHQWPATLVQPVGSPLSLECTVEGTSNPNLYWYRQAAGRGLQLLFYSVGIGQISSEVPQNLSASRPQDRQFILSSKKLLLSDSGFYLCAWSVPRTYRPGELFFGEGSRLTVL.

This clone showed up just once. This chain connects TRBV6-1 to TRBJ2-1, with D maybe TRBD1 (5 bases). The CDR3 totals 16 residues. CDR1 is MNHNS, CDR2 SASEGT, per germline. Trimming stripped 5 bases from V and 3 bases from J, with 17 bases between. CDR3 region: CASSQGAGLNYNEQFF. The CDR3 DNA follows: TGTGCCAGCAGTCAAGGGGCAGGGTTGAACTACAATGAGCAGTTCTTC.

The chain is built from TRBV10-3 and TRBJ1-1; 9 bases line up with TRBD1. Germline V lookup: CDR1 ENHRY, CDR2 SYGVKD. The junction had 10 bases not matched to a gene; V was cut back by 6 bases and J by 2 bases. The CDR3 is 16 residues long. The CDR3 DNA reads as TGTGCCATCAGCTCTAAGGACAGGGGCATAAACACTGAAGCTTTCTTT. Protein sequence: CAISSKDRGINTEAFF.